The next 27 T cell receptor beta chains were all read from a single sample in a study of blood T cell repertoires in COVID-19. Clones were sequenced by immunoSEQ multiplex PCR, and TCRdb holds only the in-frame ones, with some missing. There are about 59,000 clones in the sample; almost 80% occur only once, and 3% to 3.5% lies in the top ten. The sequencing input was peripheral blood. All receptors derive from a man in his sixties with acute or convalescent COVID-19.

The V and J genes are TRBV7-8 and TRBJ1-6, with D tentatively TRBD1 (6 bases). Germline V gives CDR1 SGHVS, CDR2 FQNEAQ. The CDR3 length is 16 residues. Trimming removed 5 bases from V and 5 bases from J, with 16 bases in between. CDR3 in DNA: TGTGCCAGCAGCCCGGGGGGCGCCACAAATAATTCACCCCTCCACTTT. Encoded protein: CASSPGGATNNSPLHF.

This sequence joins TRBV2 and TRBJ2-2; D possibly corresponds to TRBD1 (5 bases). Trimming pared 7 bases from V and 4 bases from J, leaving 13 bases between. The CDR3 spans 14 residues. Germline V CDR1 and CDR2: SNHLY, FYNNEI. CDR3 amino acids: CASIATEATGELFF. The DNA of the CDR3 is TGTGCCAGCATTGCGACAGAGGCCACCGGGGAGCTGTTTTTT.

V is TRBV10-3 and J is TRBJ2-4; 8 bases line up with TRBD1. Germline values: CDR1 ENHRY, CDR2 SYGVKD. The CDR3 sequence is 16 residues long. The ends lost 3 bases at V and 3 bases at J; junction bases unmatched: 7. CDR3 sequence (DNA): TGTGCCATCAGTGATTGGATGGACAGGGACAAAAACATTCAGTACTTC. It codes for CAISDWMDRDKNIQYF.

The chain is built from TRBV19 and TRBJ1-3; perhaps TRBD1 as D (5 bases). Trimming stripped 4 bases from V and 2 bases from J, with 12 bases between. CDR3 length: 15 amino acids. The germline gives CDR1 LNHDA, CDR2 SQIVND (reference sequence). The CDR3, as DNA: TGTGCCAGTAGTAGAAGGGGAAGCGCTGGAAACACCATATATTTT. Protein: CASSRRGSAGNTIYF.

In its sample, this clone was seen once. This rearrangement joins TRBV2 to TRBJ1-1; D not certain. CDR1 and CDR2 from the germline V gene are SNHLY and FYNNEI. V was cut by 4 bases and J by 7 bases, with 4 bases left in between. CDR3 length: 10 amino acids. The CDR3 reads CASSAFEAFF. CDR3 nucleotide sequence: TGTGCCAGCAGTGCATTTGAAGCTTTCTTT. Combining the CDR3 with reference TRBV2 and TRBJ1-1 gives the whole variable domain EPEVTQTPSHQVTQMGQEVILRCVPISNHLYFYWYRQILGQKVEFLVSFYNNEISEKSEIFDDQFSVERPDGSNFTLKIRSTKLEDSAMYFCASSAFEAFFGQGTRLTVV.

In this sample, this clone turned up once. The chain uses TRBV15 and TRBJ1-1; no clear D. Looked up from germline, CDR1 is LNHNV and CDR2 is YYDKDF (reference sequence). The V and J ends lost 0 bases and 3 bases respectively, with 26 bases between them. The length of the CDR3 is 20 residues. CDR3 nucleotides: TGTGCCACCAGCAGAGATGGAGCCCCCACACGTGGGGTCGGGGACACTGAAGCTTTCTTT. Translated, it gives CATSRDGAPTRGVGDTEAFF.

This clone was detected only a few times. J is TRBJ2-7 and V is TRBV28; D call uncertain. Deletions cut 2 bases from V and 3 bases from J, with 8 bases between. CDR3 length: 13 amino acids. Germline V gives CDR1 MDHEN, CDR2 SYDVKM. The CDR3 DNA follows: TGTGCCAGCAGTTTAGGGCCCGGCTACGAGCAGTACTTC. Its translation is CASSLGPGYEQYF. Variable domain in full (rest from reference TRBV28 and TRBJ2-7): DVKVTQSSRYLVKRTGEKVFLECVQDMDHENMFWYRQDPGLGLRLIYFSYDVKMKEKGDIPEGYSVSREKKERFSLILESASTNQTSMYLCASSLGPGYEQYFGPGTRLTVT.

The chain recombines TRBV2 with TRBJ2-7; the match to TRBD2 covers 7 bases. Trimming took 7 bases from V and 6 from J; bases not matched to a gene: 12. This CDR3 has 14 amino acids. Looked up from germline, CDR1 is SNHLY and CDR2 is FYNNEI. CDR3 sequence: CASTEGGPEGEQYF. In DNA form, the CDR3 reads TGTGCCAGCACTGAGGGAGGGCCCGAAGGCGAGCAGTACTTC.

The V and J genes are TRBV11-2 and TRBJ2-7; a possible D gene is TRBD2 (5 bases). There are 15 residues in the CDR3. The V end was cut by 2 bases, the J end by 0 bases, with 11 bases between. Germline loops: CDR1 SGHAT, CDR2 FQNNGV. The CDR3: CASSLRERDSYEQYF. The CDR3, as DNA: TGTGCCAGCAGCTTACGAGAACGGGACTCCTACGAGCAGTACTTC.

Here the CDR3 DNA reads TGTGCCACTAAGGGACAGGGCGACGATTACACCTTC. Translation gives CATKGQGDDYTF. The chain recombines TRBV24-1 with TRBJ1-2; 9 nucleotides match TRBD1. With V trimmed by 10 bases and J by 11 bases, 10 bases remained unmatched. The CDR3 covers 12 residues. The V gene's germline CDR1 is KGHDR and CDR2 SFDVKD.

This clone has more than one count but fewer than ten. V usage is TRBV6-1 and J usage is TRBJ1-2; D is uncertain. The CDR3 sequence is 15 residues long. CDR1 MNHNS and CDR2 SASEGT come from the germline V gene. Trimming left V 2 bases short and J 0 bases short, with 10 bases between. CDR3 DNA sequence: TGTGCCAGCAGTGAACTGACGGGAGCTAACTATGGCTACACCTTC. It is translated as CASSELTGANYGYTF.

The chain combines TRBV2 with TRBJ2-7, with 10 bases aligning to TRBD1. From germline, CDR1 is SNHLY and CDR2 FYNNEI. After removal of 5 bases from V and 3 bases from J, the junction contained 4 bases not matched to a gene. This CDR3 comprises 14 residues. The CDR3 DNA sequence: TGTGCCAGCAGTACCGGGACAGGGGTCTACGAGCAGTACTTC. Its translation: CASSTGTGVYEQYF.

The chain uses TRBV6-6 and TRBJ1-4; TRBD1 matches at 7 bases. CDR3 length: 15 amino acids. Germline CDR1 and CDR2: MNHNY and SVGAGI (reference sequence). Losses at the gene ends were 4 bases for V and 5 bases for J; bases not matched to a gene: 7. The CDR3 region is CASSSGTEPNEKLFF. Here the CDR3 DNA reads TGTGCCAGCAGTTCCGGGACAGAACCGAATGAAAAACTGTTTTTT.

The chain has TRBV19 and TRBJ1-1; perhaps TRBD1 as D (5 bases). Trimming removed 6 bases from V and 7 bases from J, with 21 bases in between. The CDR3 runs 15 residues. Looked up from germline, CDR1 is LNHDA and CDR2 is SQIVND (reference sequence). CDR3 in amino acids: CASRGAPTAHIEAFF. As DNA, the CDR3 is TGTGCCAGTAGAGGTGCCCCGACAGCACACATTGAAGCTTTCTTT.

The J gene is TRBJ2-1, the V gene TRBV7-8, with D possibly matching TRBD1 (6 bases). The V gene lost 6 bases and the J gene lost 7 bases, with 13 bases spanning the gap. The germline V gene has CDR1 SGHVS and CDR2 FQNEAQ. The CDR3 runs 13 residues. CDR3 DNA: TGTGCCAGCAGTAACAGGGAGATAAATGAGCAGTTCTTC. This sequence encodes CASSNREINEQFF.

The chain carries TRBV21-1 and TRBJ1-5; whether TRBD1, the table's D call, matches the DNA was not checked. TRBV21-1 is a listed pseudogene. CDR3 size: 16 residues. CDR3 residues: CASSRMDSLGAQPQHF. For the CDR3, the DNA is TGTGCCAGCAGCAGGATGGACAGCCTAGGGGCGCAGCCCCAGCATTTT.

The chain carries TRBV7-2 and TRBJ1-5; 7 bases line up with TRBD1. Germline CDR1 reads SGHTA; CDR2 reads FQGNSA. The length of the CDR3 is 13 residues. Unmatched junction bases numbered 5, after V lost 5 bases and J lost 7 bases. The CDR3 protein is CASSGGQTQPQHF. As DNA, the CDR3 is TGTGCCAGCAGCGGGGGACAGACCCAGCCCCAGCATTTT.

V and J are TRBV5-1 and TRBJ2-1; no firm D call. The CDR3 consists of 14 residues. In germline, CDR1 is SGHRS, CDR2 YFSETQ. With 2 bases removed from V and 6 bases from J, the gap between germline ends came to 12 bases. The CDR3 region has the DNA TGCGCCAGCAGCTTAACGTGGCCATCCAATGAGCAGTTCTTC. Translated, it gives CASSLTWPSNEQFF.

The rearrangement uses TRBV5-4 and TRBJ2-1; D perhaps matches TRBD1 (6 bases). Between the trimmed V and J ends, which lost 0 bases and 10 bases, there was a span of 11 bases. Germline CDR1 is SGHNT and CDR2 is YYREEE (reference sequence). This CDR3 contains 13 residues. The CDR3 nucleotides read TGTGCCAGCAGCTTGGACAGGGCTAACGAGCAGTTCTTC. It encodes CASSLDRANEQFF.

The genes are TRBV5-1 and TRBJ1-4; D is uncertain. Trimming removed 4 bases from V and 0 bases from J, with 13 bases in between. Germline CDR1 reads SGHRS; CDR2 reads YFSETQ. The CDR3 totals 16 residues. CDR3 loop: CASSPVPPTTNEKLFF. CDR3 nucleotide sequence: TGCGCCAGCAGCCCAGTCCCCCCAACAACTAATGAAAAACTGTTTTTT. Drawing the rest from reference TRBV5-1 and TRBJ1-4, the complete variable domain is KAGVTQTPRYLIKTRGQQVTLSCSPISGHRSVSWYQQTPGQGLQFLFEYFSETQRNKGNFPGRFSGRQFSNSRSEMNVSTLELGDSALYLCASSPVPPTTNEKLFFGSGTQLSVL.

The gene calls are TRBV27 and TRBJ2-3; tentative D call: TRBD2 (5 bases). This CDR3 spans 14 amino acids. The V end was cut by 9 bases, the J end by 0 bases, with 13 bases between. The V gene's germline CDR1 is MNHEY and CDR2 SMNVEV (reference sequence). CDR3: CASSRGFSTDTQYF. CDR3 coding DNA: TGTGCCAGTTCGCGAGGGTTCAGCACAGATACGCAGTATTTT.

Details on this clone: Germline is not matched at one junction end, which may reflect a read error. The chain links TRBV4-1 to TRBJ1-6, with 12 bases lining up with TRBD1. The CDR3 has 18 amino acids. Germline CDR1 reads MGHRA; CDR2 reads YSYEKL. This CDR3 is CARSRLGGQGAVNSPLHF. CDR3 in DNA: TGCGCCCGCAGCCGACTCGGGGGACAGGGGGCCGTTAATTCACCCCTCCACTTT.

The chain employs TRBV19 and TRBJ1-1; no clear D gene. Germline-derived CDR1 and CDR2 are LNHDA and SQIVND (reference sequence). Trimming took 2 bases from V and 0 from J, leaving 16 bases between them. CDR3 length equals 17 residues. As DNA, the CDR3 is TGTGCCAGTAGTATATCCCCTTTTAAGGACTTGAACACTGAAGCTTTCTTT. Translated: CASSISPFKDLNTEAFF.

In DNA, the CDR3 is TGCGCCAGCAGCCGGACGGGGAATGAAAAACTGTTTTTT. This codes for CASSRTGNEKLFF. The V call is TRBV4-1, the J call TRBJ1-4; D gene ambiguous. Trimming left V 4 bases short and J 5 bases short, with 8 bases between. Germline V gene lookup returns CDR1 MGHRA and CDR2 YSYEKL. This CDR3 comprises 13 residues.

The chain carries TRBV24-1 and TRBJ1-2; TRBD1 matches 9 bases. V was clipped by 3 bases and J by 4 bases; unmatched bases: 11. Per germline, CDR1 KGHDR and CDR2 SFDVKD. This CDR3 spans 17 amino acids. CDR3 nucleotide sequence: TGTGCCACCAGTGATAACCCCGGGACAGGGAGCGGCTATGGCTACACCTTC. It codes for CATSDNPGTGSGYGYTF.

The chain carries TRBV27 and TRBJ1-4, with 9 bases matching TRBD1. This CDR3 has 14 residues. Germline CDR1 and CDR2: MNHEY and SMNVEV (reference sequence). Trimming removed 6 bases from V and 6 bases from J; junction bases left unmatched: 5. In DNA, the CDR3 is TGTGCCAGCAGCGTCGGGACAGGGTATGAAAAACTGTTTTTT. It encodes CASSVGTGYEKLFF. Looking up the rest from reference TRBV27 and TRBJ1-4 gives the full variable domain: EAQVTQNPRYLITVTGKKLTVTCSQNMNHEYMSWYRQDPGLGLRQIYYSMNVEVTDKGDVPEGYKVSRKEKRNFPLILESPSPNQTSLYFCASSVGTGYEKLFFGSGTQLSVL.

V gene TRBV11-2 combines with J gene TRBJ1-2; D ambiguous. V lost 3 bases, J lost 0 bases, and 8 bases lay in between. This CDR3 comprises 14 residues. The germline V gene encodes CDR1 SGHAT and CDR2 FQNNGV. The DNA of the CDR3 is TGTGCCAGCAGCTTCTCTCAGACTAACTATGGCTACACCTTC. Residues: CASSFSQTNYGYTF.